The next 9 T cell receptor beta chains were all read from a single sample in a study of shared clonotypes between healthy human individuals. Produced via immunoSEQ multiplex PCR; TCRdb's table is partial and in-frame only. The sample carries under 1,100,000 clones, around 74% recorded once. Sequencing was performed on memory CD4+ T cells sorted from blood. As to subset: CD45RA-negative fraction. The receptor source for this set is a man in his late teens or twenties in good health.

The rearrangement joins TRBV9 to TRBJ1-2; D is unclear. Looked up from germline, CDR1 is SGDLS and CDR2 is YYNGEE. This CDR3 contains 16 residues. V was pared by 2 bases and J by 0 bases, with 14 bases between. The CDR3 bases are TGTGCCAGCAGCGTTGATCCTCGCCCCTCTAACTATGGCTACACCTTC. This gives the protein CASSVDPRPSNYGYTF.

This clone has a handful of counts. The CDR3: CAWSVGNTEAFF. The CDR3 coding sequence is TGTGCCTGGAGTGTAGGGAACACTGAAGCTTTCTTT. The V call is TRBV30, the J call TRBJ1-1; D ambiguous. V was pared by 0 bases and J by 1 base, with 3 bases between. This CDR3 spans 12 amino acids. The germline gives CDR1 GTSNPN, CDR2 SVGIG (reference sequence).

CDR3 bases: TGTGCCAGCAGTGAATCACTGGCGGGGGGGCCCTACAATGAGCAGTTCTTC. The encoded protein is CASSESLAGGPYNEQFF. The V call is TRBV6-1, the J call TRBJ2-1, with TRBD2 matching 9 bases. CDR1 MNHNS and CDR2 SASEGT come from the germline V gene. The junction had 7 bases not matched to a gene; V was cut back by 2 bases and J by 2 bases. The CDR3 covers 17 residues.

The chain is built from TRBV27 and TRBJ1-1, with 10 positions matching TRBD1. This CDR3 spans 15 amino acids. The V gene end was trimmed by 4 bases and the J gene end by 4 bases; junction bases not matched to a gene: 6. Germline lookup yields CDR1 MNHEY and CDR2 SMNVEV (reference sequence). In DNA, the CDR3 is TGTGCCAGCAGTTCCCCGGACAGGGGGGGCACTGAAGCTTTCTTT. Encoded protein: CASSSPDRGGTEAFF.

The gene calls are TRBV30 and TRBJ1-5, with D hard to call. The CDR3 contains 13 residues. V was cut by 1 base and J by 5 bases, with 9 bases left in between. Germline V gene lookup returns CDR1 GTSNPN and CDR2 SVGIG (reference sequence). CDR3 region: CAWSDSYDQPQHF. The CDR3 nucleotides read TGTGCCTGGAGTGATTCTTACGATCAGCCCCAGCATTTT.

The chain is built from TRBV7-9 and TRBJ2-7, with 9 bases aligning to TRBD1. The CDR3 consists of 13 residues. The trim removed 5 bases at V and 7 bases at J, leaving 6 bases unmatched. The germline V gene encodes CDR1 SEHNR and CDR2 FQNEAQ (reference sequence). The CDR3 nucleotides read TGTGCCAGCAGCATACAGGGGGCGGGTGAGCAGTACTTC. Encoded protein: CASSIQGAGEQYF.

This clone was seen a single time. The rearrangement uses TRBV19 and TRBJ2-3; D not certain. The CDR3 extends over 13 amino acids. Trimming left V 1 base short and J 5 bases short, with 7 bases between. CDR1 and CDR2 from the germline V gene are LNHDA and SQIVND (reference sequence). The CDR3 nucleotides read TGTGCCAGTAGTATAGGCCCGGTAGATACGCAGTATTTT. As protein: CASSIGPVDTQYF.

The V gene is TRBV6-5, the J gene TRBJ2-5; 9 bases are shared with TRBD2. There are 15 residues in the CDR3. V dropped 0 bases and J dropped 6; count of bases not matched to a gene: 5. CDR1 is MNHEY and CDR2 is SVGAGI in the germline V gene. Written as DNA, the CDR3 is TGTGCCAGCAGTTACTCGGCGGGAGGGCCGAAGACCCAGTACTTC. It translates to CASSYSAGGPKTQYF.

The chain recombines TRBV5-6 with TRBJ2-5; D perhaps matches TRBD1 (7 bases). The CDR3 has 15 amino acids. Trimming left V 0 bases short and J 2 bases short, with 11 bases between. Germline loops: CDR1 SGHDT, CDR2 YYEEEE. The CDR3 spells CASSLDRGLQETQYF. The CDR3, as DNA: TGTGCCAGCAGCTTGGACAGGGGACTTCAAGAGACCCAGTACTTC.